This TCR beta chain was documented in a study of technical replicates of blood from a few donors. Sequencing was performed with immunoSEQ multiplex PCR; in TCRdb, only in-frame clones are kept and a portion is missing. The repertoire holds tens of thousands of clones, with about 96% as singletons. The length of the CDR3 is 16 residues. The germline V and J ends were trimmed by 4 bases and 4 bases, with 18 bases remaining between them. Germline CDR1 and CDR2: WNHNN and SYGVQD (reference sequence). Sequenced input: T cells isolated from PBMCs. The clonotype comes from a human donor in good health. J is TRBJ2-3 and V is TRBV10-1; no firm D call. CDR3 nucleotides: TGCGCCAGCAGTGGAGAGTCAAAGTCATTGGCAGATACGCAGTATTTT. The encoded protein is CASSGESKSLADTQYF.